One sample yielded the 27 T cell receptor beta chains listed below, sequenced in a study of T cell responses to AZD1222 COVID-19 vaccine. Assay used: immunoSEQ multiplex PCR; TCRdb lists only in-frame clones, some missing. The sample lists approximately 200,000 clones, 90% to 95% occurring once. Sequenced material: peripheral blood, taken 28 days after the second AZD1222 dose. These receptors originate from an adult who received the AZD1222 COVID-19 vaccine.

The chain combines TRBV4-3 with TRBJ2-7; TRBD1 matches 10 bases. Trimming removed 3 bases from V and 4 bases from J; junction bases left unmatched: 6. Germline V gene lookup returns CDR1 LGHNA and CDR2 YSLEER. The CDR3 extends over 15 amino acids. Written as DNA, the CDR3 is TGCGCCAGCAGCCACTCCGGGACAGGGGAATACGAGCAGTACTTC. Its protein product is CASSHSGTGEYEQYF.

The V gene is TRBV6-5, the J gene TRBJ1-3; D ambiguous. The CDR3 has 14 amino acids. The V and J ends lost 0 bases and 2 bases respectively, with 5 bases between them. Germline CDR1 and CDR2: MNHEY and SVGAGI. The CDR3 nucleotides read TGTGCCAGCAGTTACTCAGGGACTGGAAACACCATATATTTT. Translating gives CASSYSGTGNTIYF.

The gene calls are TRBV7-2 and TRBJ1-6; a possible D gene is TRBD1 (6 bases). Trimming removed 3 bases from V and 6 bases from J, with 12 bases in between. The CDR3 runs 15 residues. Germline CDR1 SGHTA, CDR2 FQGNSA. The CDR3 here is CASSFRTETNSPLHF. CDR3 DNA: TGTGCCAGCAGCTTTAGGACAGAGACTAATTCACCCCTCCACTTT. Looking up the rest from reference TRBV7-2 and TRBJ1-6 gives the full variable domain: GAGVSQSPSNKVTEKGKDVELRCDPISGHTALYWYRQSLGQGLEFLIYFQGNSAPDKSGLPSDRFSAERTGGSVSTLTIQRTQQEDSAVYLCASSFRTETNSPLHFGNGTRLTVT.

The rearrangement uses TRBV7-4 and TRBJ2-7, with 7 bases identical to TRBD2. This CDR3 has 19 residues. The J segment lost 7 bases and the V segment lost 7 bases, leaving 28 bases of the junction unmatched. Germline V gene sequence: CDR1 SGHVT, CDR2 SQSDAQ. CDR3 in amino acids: CASKLPMTSYWLGWREQYF. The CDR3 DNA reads TGTGCCAGCAAACTTCCCATGACTAGCTATTGGCTGGGCTGGCGGGAGCAGTACTTC.

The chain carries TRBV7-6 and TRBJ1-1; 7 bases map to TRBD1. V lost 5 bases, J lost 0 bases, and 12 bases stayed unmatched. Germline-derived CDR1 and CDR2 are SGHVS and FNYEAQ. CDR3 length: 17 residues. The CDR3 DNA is TGTGCCAGCAGCGCCCGCCCCCCAGGGGGGGTGAACACTGAAGCTTTCTTT. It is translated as CASSARPPGGVNTEAFF.

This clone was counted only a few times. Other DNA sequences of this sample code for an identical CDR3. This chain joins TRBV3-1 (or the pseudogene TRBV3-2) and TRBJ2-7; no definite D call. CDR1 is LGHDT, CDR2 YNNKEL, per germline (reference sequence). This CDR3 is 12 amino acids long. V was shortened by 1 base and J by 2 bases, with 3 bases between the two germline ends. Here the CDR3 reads CASSQGPYEQYF. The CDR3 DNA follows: TGTGCCAGCAGCCAAGGACCCTACGAGCAGTACTTC.

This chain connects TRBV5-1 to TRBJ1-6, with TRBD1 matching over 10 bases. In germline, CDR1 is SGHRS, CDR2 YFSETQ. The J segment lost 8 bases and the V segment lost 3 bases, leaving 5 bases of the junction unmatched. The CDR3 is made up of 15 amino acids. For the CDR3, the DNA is TGCGCCAGCAGCTGGGGGACAGGGGCTGATTCACCCCTCCACTTT. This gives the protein CASSWGTGADSPLHF. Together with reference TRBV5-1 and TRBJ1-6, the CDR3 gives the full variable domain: KAGVTQTPRYLIKTRGQQVTLSCSPISGHRSVSWYQQTPGQGLQFLFEYFSETQRNKGNFPGRFSGRQFSNSRSEMNVSTLELGDSALYLCASSWGTGADSPLHFGNGTRLTVT.

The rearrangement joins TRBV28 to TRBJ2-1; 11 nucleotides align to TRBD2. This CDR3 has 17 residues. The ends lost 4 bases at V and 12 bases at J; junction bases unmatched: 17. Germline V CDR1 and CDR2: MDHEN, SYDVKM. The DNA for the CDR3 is TGTGCCAGCAGTTCCCTAGCGGGAGGACCCCGGATTGGTGGGCAGTTCTTC. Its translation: CASSSLAGGPRIGGQFF.

The CDR3 DNA reads TGTGCCAGCAGTTTATCCCAGGGGCTGGAGCAGTACTTC. Amino acid sequence: CASSLSQGLEQYF. The gene calls are TRBV28 and TRBJ2-7; D possibly corresponds to TRBD1 (6 bases). V lost 1 base, J lost 7 bases, and 11 bases lay in between. This CDR3 region has 13 residues. Germline CDR1 reads MDHEN; CDR2 reads SYDVKM.

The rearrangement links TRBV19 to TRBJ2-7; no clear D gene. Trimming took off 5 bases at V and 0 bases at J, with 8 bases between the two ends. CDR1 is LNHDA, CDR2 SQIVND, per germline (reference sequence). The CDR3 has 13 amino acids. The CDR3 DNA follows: TGTGCCAGTAGTCGAGTAGGCTCCTACGAGCAGTACTTC. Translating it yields CASSRVGSYEQYF. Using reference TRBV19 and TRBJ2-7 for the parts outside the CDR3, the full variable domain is DGGITQSPKYLFRKEGQNVTLSCEQNLNHDAMYWYRQDPGQGLRLIYYSQIVNDFQKGDIAEGYSVSREKKESFPLTVTSAQKNPTAFYLCASSRVGSYEQYFGPGTRLTVT.

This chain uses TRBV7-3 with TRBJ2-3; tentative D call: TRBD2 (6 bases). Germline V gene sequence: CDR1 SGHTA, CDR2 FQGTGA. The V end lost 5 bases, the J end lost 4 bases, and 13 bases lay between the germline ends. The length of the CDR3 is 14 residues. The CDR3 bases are TGTGCCAGCAGCGGAAGGGGCGGGGCAGATACGCAGTATTTT. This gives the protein CASSGRGGADTQYF.

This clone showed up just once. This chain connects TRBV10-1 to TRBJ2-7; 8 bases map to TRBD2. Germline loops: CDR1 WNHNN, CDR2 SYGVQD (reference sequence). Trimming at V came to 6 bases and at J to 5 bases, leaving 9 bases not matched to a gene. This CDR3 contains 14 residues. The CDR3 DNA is TGCGCCAGCAGCATGACTAGCGTTAGCCACGAGCAGTACTTC. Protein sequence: CASSMTSVSHEQYF.

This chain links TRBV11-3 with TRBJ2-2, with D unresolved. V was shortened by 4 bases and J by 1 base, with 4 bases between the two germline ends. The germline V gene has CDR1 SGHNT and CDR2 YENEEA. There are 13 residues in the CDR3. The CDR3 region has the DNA TGTGCCAGCAGCTCCCAGAACACCGGGGAGCTGTTTTTT. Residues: CASSSQNTGELFF.

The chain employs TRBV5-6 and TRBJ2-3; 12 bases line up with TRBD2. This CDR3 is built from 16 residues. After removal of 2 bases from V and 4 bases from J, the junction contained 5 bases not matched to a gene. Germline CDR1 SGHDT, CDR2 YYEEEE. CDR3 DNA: TGTGCCAGCAGCTTACTAGCGGGAGGACTTTCAGATACGCAGTATTTT. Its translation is CASSLLAGGLSDTQYF.

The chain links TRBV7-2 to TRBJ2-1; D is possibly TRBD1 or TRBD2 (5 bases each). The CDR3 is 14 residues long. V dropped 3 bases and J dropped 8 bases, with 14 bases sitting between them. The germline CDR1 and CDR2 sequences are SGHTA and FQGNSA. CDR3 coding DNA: TGTGCCAGCAGCTTTACTGACGGGGCGGATGAGCAGTTCTTC. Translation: CASSFTDGADEQFF.

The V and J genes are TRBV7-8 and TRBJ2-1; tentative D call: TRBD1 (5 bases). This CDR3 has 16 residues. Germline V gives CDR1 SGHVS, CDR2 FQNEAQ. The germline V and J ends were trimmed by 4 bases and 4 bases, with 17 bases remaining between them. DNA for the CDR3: TGTGCCAGCAGCTCCAGTGGACAAGCCGGATACAATGAGCAGTTCTTC. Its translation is CASSSSGQAGYNEQFF.

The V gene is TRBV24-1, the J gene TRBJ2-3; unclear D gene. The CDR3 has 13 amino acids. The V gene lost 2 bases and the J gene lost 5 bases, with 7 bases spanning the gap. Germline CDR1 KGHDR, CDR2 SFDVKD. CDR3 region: CATSDSGVDTQYF. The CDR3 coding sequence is TGTGCCACCAGTGATTCCGGCGTAGATACGCAGTATTTT.

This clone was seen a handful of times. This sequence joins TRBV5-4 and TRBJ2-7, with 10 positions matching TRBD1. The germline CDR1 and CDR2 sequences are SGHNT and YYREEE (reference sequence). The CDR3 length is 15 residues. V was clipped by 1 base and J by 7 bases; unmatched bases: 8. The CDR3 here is CASSLPRTGGGEQYF. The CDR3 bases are TGTGCCAGCAGCTTGCCCCGGACAGGGGGAGGTGAGCAGTACTTC.

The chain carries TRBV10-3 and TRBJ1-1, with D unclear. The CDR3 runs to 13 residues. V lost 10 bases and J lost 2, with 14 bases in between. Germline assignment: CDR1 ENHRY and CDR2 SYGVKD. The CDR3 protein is CATWGDPNTEAFF. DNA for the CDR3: TGTGCCACCTGGGGAGATCCTAACACTGAAGCTTTCTTT.

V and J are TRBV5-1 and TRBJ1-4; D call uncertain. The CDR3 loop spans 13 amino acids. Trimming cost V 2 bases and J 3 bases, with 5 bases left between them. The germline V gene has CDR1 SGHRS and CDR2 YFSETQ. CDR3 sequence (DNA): TGCGCCAGCAGCTTTTCGCCTAATGAAAAACTGTTTTTT. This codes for CASSFSPNEKLFF.

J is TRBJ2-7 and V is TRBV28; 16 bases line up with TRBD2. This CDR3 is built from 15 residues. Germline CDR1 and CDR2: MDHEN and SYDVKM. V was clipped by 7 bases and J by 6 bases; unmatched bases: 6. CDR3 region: CASIRGTSGRGEQYF. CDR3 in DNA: TGTGCCAGCATCCGGGGGACTAGCGGGAGGGGCGAGCAGTACTTC.

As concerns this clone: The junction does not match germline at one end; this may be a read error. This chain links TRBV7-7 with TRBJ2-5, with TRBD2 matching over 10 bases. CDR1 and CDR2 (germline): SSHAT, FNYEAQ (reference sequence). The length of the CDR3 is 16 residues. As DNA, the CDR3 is TGTGCTAGCAGCCATCGACTAGCGGGTTCATCGGAGACCCAGTACTTC. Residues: CASSHRLAGSSETQYF.

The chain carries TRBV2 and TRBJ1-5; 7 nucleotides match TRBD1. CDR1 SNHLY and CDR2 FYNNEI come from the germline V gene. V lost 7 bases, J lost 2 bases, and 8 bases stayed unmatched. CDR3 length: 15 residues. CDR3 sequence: CASTGGGGGNQPQHF. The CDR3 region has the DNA TGTGCCAGCACCGGCGGAGGGGGCGGCAATCAGCCCCAGCATTTT.

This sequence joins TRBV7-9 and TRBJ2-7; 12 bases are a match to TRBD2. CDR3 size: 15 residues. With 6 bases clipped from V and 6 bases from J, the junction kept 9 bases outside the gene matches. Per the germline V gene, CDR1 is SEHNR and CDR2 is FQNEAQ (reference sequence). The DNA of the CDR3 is TGTGCCAGCAGGTTTCTAGCGGGAGGGCCGGGCGAGCAGTACTTC. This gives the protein CASRFLAGGPGEQYF.

The CDR3: CASRAWGPWGYTF. In nucleotides, the CDR3 is TGTGCCAGCAGGGCTTGGGGACCTTGGGGCTACACCTTC. The chain couples TRBV6-5 to TRBJ1-2; D is perhaps TRBD1 (5 bases). V was cut by 6 bases and J by 8 bases, with 16 bases left in between. This CDR3 contains 13 residues. CDR1 is MNHEY, CDR2 SVGAGI, per germline.

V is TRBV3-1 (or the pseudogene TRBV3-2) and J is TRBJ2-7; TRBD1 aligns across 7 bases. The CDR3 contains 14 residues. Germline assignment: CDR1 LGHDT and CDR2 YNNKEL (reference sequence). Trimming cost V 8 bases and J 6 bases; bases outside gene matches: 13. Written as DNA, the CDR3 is TGTGCCAGCGCCTACAACGTACAGGGGTCCGAGCAGTACTTC. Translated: CASAYNVQGSEQYF.

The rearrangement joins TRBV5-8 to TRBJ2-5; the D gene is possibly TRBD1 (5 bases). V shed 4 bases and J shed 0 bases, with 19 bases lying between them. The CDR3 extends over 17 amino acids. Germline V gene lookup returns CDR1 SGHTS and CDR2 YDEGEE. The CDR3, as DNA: TGTGCCAGCAGCCCGCCATCAGGGCGCCAGTACCAAGAGACCCAGTACTTC. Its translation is CASSPPSGRQYQETQYF.